Listed here are 5 T cell receptor beta chains from one sample, sequenced in a study of T cells after yellow fever vaccination. TCRdb re-called the 5' RACE reads with MiXCR, one entry per CDR3 protein. The sample records 500,000 to 650,000 distinct CDR3 sequences, approximately 13% being singletons. The source material was PBMCs, sampled on the day of the yellow fever booster vaccination. These receptors came from a young man who received the YFV17D yellow fever vaccine.

This chain links TRBV10-3 with TRBJ2-3; 13 bases match TRBD2. The CDR3 extends over 15 amino acids. V gave up 3 bases and J gave up 5 bases; unmatched junction bases: 2. Germline V gene lookup returns CDR1 ENHRY and CDR2 SYGVKD. CDR3 coding DNA: TGTGCCATCAGTGAACTAGCGGGAGGGAGAGATACGCAGTATTTT. It translates to CAISELAGGRDTQYF.

The table lists this clonotype with many counts. The chain links TRBV5-1 to TRBJ2-1; D unclear. Trimming removed 0 bases from V and 8 bases from J, with 6 bases in between. The CDR3 has 12 residues. The V gene's germline CDR1 is SGHRS and CDR2 YFSETQ. The CDR3 is CASSLGMDEQFF. The CDR3 region has the DNA TGCGCCAGCAGCTTGGGGATGGATGAGCAGTTCTTC.

This clonotype came up a few times. The chain combines TRBV18 with TRBJ1-6; no clear D. CDR3 length: 14 amino acids. CDR1 and CDR2 from the germline V gene are KGHSH and LQKENI. The ends were cut back, 3 bases at V and 7 bases at J, with 10 bases in the middle. The CDR3 protein is CASSPGVRNSPLHF. CDR3 nucleotides: TGTGCCAGCTCACCTGGGGTCCGGAATTCACCCCTCCACTTT.

V is TRBV20-1 and J is TRBJ2-1, with a tentative D call TRBD2 (5 bases). The CDR3 is 10 amino acids. Germline V gene lookup returns CDR1 DFQATT and CDR2 SNEGSKA (reference sequence). Trimming removed 2 bases at V and 10 bases at J, with 6 bases between. The CDR3 region is CSARIAEQFF. CDR3 nucleotide sequence: TGCAGTGCTAGAATAGCGGAGCAGTTCTTC.

This clonotype was found a few times. Here the CDR3 DNA reads TGTGCCAGCAGCTTAGAGGGGGCCGGGGGGAACATTCAGTACTTC. Translating it yields CASSLEGAGGNIQYF. V gene TRBV5-6 combines with J gene TRBJ2-4; D is tentatively TRBD1 or TRBD2 (7 bases each). CDR1 is SGHDT and CDR2 is YYEEEE in the germline V gene. V was pared by 2 bases and J by 7 bases, with 16 bases between. There are 15 residues in the CDR3.